These 24 T cell receptor beta chains came from one sample sequenced in a study of T cell repertoires in cytomegalovirus infection. TCRdb re-called the reads through MiXCR, storing one row per CDR3 protein. This sample has about 250,000 distinct CDR3 sequences; 9% to 15% occur once, and the top ten carry approximately 1.6%. The specimen was PBMCs. The receptors stem from a human donor in good health (CMV status not recorded). Some clones in this sample may be carry-over from other donors' samples.

There are many counts of this clonotype. CDR3 sequence reads: CASSLQAVDEQFF. The DNA for the CDR3 is TGTGCCAGCAGCCTTCAGGCAGTTGATGAGCAGTTCTTC. The rearrangement uses TRBV28 and TRBJ2-1, with D unresolved. V was trimmed by 6 bases and J by 8 bases, leaving 14 bases between them. Germline values: CDR1 MDHEN, CDR2 SYDVKM. The length of the CDR3 is 13 residues.

The gene calls are TRBV19 and TRBJ1-6; tentatively, D is TRBD1 (6 bases). V lost 9 bases to trimming and J lost 5 bases, with 11 bases between them. There are 13 residues in the CDR3. CDR1 and CDR2 from the germline V gene are LNHDA and SQIVND (reference sequence). In DNA form, the CDR3 reads TGTGCCAGCGGACAGTCCAATAATTCACCCCTCCACTTT. This translates into CASGQSNNSPLHF.

This clonotype occurred a few times. This rearrangement joins TRBV29-1 to TRBJ2-3; 8 bases map to TRBD1. The CDR3 totals 13 residues. The germline CDR1 and CDR2 sequences are SQVTM and ANQGSEA. V trimming: 6 bases; J trimming: 2 bases; junction bases outside the gene matches: 4. The CDR3 nucleotides are TGCAGCGTCCGACAGGGGTACACAGATACGCAGTATTTT. This encodes CSVRQGYTDTQYF.

This clonotype was picked up a small number of times. J is TRBJ1-4 and V is TRBV6-2 or TRBV6-3, with TRBD1 matching over 7 bases. This CDR3 contains 14 residues. The germline gives CDR1 MNHEY, CDR2 SVGEGT. With V trimmed by 6 bases and J by 6 bases, 7 bases remained unmatched. The CDR3 DNA reads as TGTGCCAGCAGGACAAGTGGGACAGATGAAAAACTGTTTTTT. Translated, it gives CASRTSGTDEKLFF.

This clonotype was seen many times. The J gene is TRBJ1-2, the V gene TRBV7-2; 8 bases line up with TRBD1. The CDR3 loop spans 14 amino acids. Unmatched junction bases numbered 5, after V lost 6 bases and J lost 2 bases. Germline-derived CDR1 and CDR2 are SGHTA and FQGNSA. CDR3 amino acids: CASRQRDRNYGYTF. As DNA, the CDR3 is TGTGCCAGCAGACAACGGGACAGGAACTATGGCTACACCTTC. Together with reference TRBV7-2 and TRBJ1-2, the CDR3 gives the full variable domain: GAGVSQSPSNKVTEKGKDVELRCDPISGHTALYWYRQSLGQGLEFLIYFQGNSAPDKSGLPSDRFSAERTGGSVSTLTIQRTQQEDSAVYLCASRQRDRNYGYTFGSGTRLTVV.

The sample holds a few counts of this clonotype. This chain links TRBV4-3 with TRBJ1-2; 7 bases align to TRBD1. Looked up from germline, CDR1 is LGHNA and CDR2 is YSLEER. Germline trimming cut 0 bases from V and 4 bases from J; bases unmatched to any gene: 2. CDR3 length: 14 amino acids. CDR3 nucleotides: TGCGCCAGCAGCCAAGAAGGGGGCGGCTATGGCTACACCTTC. Protein sequence: CASSQEGGGYGYTF.

At least ten counts were recorded for this clonotype. The rearrangement links TRBV12-3 or TRBV12-4 to TRBJ1-2; D remains ambiguous. This CDR3 has 13 amino acids. Trimming removed 3 bases from V and 2 bases from J, with 7 bases in between. CDR3 DNA: TGTGCCAGCAGTTTCAAATCGAACTATGGCTACACCTTC. It encodes CASSFKSNYGYTF.

This clonotype was detected a few times. The rearrangement links TRBV3-1 to TRBJ2-5; D is unclear. The V and J ends lost 4 bases and 8 bases respectively, with 14 bases between them. The CDR3 contains 13 residues. CDR1 LGHDT and CDR2 YNNKEL come from the germline V gene (reference sequence). Here the CDR3 DNA reads TGTGCCAGCAGCCTCGGACGGTTCGCAACCCAGTACTTC. Translation: CASSLGRFATQYF.

This clonotype was seen at least ten times. The rearrangement joins TRBV11-2 to TRBJ2-3, with 8 bases lining up with TRBD1. Germline lookup yields CDR1 SGHAT and CDR2 FQNNGV. CDR3 length: 16 residues. V dropped 2 bases and J dropped 5; count of bases not matched to a gene: 9. CDR3 coding DNA: TGTGCCAGCAGCTTAACAACAGGGGGTTTGCAAGATACGCAGTATTTT. Its protein product is CASSLTTGGLQDTQYF.

This clonotype was seen repeatedly, ten times or more. The chain has TRBV6-2 or TRBV6-3 and TRBJ2-5, with 10 bases matching TRBD2. Germline CDR1 and CDR2: MNHEY and SVGEGT. Trimming cost V 2 bases and J 6 bases; bases outside gene matches: 9. The CDR3 contains 16 residues. CDR3 DNA sequence: TGTGCCAGCAGTTACCCCAGACTAGCGGGTTTGAAGACCCAGTACTTC. Encoded protein: CASSYPRLAGLKTQYF.

This clonotype was found many times. The V and J genes are TRBV10-3 and TRBJ1-3; D might be TRBD1 (5 bases). The CDR3 runs to 17 residues. The V gene lost 4 bases and the J gene lost 0 bases, with 16 bases spanning the gap. Germline V gene data show CDR1 as ENHRY and CDR2 as SYGVKD. The CDR3 region is CAISVGTGSSSGNTIYF. CDR3 nucleotides: TGTGCCATCAGTGTGGGTACAGGATCCAGCTCTGGAAACACCATATATTTT.

The chain links TRBV5-6 to TRBJ2-1, with 13 positions matching TRBD2. J was trimmed by 2 bases and V by 7 bases; bases with no gene match: 6. CDR3 length: 16 residues. Germline V gene sequence: CDR1 SGHDT, CDR2 YYEEEE. The CDR3 region is CASETSGGTAYNEQFF. In DNA form, the CDR3 reads TGTGCCAGCGAGACTAGCGGGGGGACGGCCTACAATGAGCAGTTCTTC.

This clonotype was recorded many times. The chain recombines TRBV7-8 with TRBJ2-3, with 14 nucleotides matching TRBD2. The junction had 5 bases not matched to a gene; V was cut back by 2 bases and J by 7 bases. Germline V gives CDR1 SGHVS, CDR2 FQNEAQ. This CDR3 contains 16 residues. The CDR3 DNA reads as TGTGCCAGCAGCTTAAGGACTAGCGGGAGGCTTTATACGCAGTATTTT. It is translated as CASSLRTSGRLYTQYF.

The J gene is TRBJ1-1, the V gene TRBV20-1; TRBD1 is a possible D gene (6 bases). Trimming cost V 4 bases and J 3 bases, with 12 bases left between them. In germline, CDR1 is DFQATT, CDR2 SNEGSKA (reference sequence). CDR3 length: 13 residues. CDR3 residues: CSATFSGDTEAFF. The DNA for the CDR3 is TGCAGTGCTACATTCTCAGGGGACACTGAAGCTTTCTTT.

This clonotype appeared a few times. This chain links TRBV19 with TRBJ2-7; D ambiguous. The CDR3 length is 12 residues. V shed 5 bases and J shed 4 bases, with 9 bases lying between them. Germline CDR1 reads LNHDA; CDR2 reads SQIVND (reference sequence). DNA for the CDR3: TGTGCCAGTAGTGATTCTAAGTACGAGCAGTACTTC. Its translation is CASSDSKYEQYF.

This clonotype was recorded only once. One end of the junction is discordant with germline, which a read error may explain. J is TRBJ1-4 and V is TRBV20-1; D remains unclear. The germline gives CDR1 DFQATT, CDR2 SNEGSKA (reference sequence). The CDR3 is 13 amino acids. In DNA form, the CDR3 reads TGCGGTGCGGTAACTCCGAGTAATGAAAAACTGTTTTTT. Its protein is CGAVTPSNEKLFF.

This clonotype has just a few counts. J is TRBJ1-2 and V is TRBV28; no clear D. Germline V lookup: CDR1 MDHEN, CDR2 SYDVKM. Trimming stripped 8 bases from V and 5 bases from J, with 9 bases between. The CDR3 is made up of 11 amino acids. In nucleotides, the CDR3 is TGTGCCAGCCGGACCGGATATGGCTACACCTTC. This encodes CASRTGYGYTF.

This clonotype was observed many times. The chain couples TRBV7-2 to TRBJ1-6; D is perhaps TRBD1 (6 bases). Germline V gene lookup returns CDR1 SGHTA and CDR2 FQGNSA. The CDR3 runs to 15 residues. The V and J ends lost 4 bases and 6 bases respectively, with 13 bases between them. Here the CDR3 reads CASSSEGGTNSPLHF. The CDR3, as DNA: TGTGCCAGCAGCTCCGAGGGGGGGACTAATTCACCCCTCCACTTT.

This clonotype was seen many times. This chain joins TRBV7-2 and TRBJ2-3, with TRBD2 matching 13 bases. This CDR3 spans 17 amino acids. Germline lookup yields CDR1 SGHTA and CDR2 FQGNSA. Trimming at V came to 1 base and at J to 3 bases, leaving 4 bases not matched to a gene. The CDR3 sequence is CASSLGGLAGRTDTQYF. CDR3 sequence (DNA): TGTGCCAGCAGCTTAGGGGGACTAGCGGGAAGGACAGATACGCAGTATTTT. The full variable domain, completed using reference TRBV7-2 and TRBJ2-3, is GAGVSQSPSNKVTEKGKDVELRCDPISGHTALYWYRQSLGQGLEFLIYFQGNSAPDKSGLPSDRFSAERTGGSVSTLTIQRTQQEDSAVYLCASSLGGLAGRTDTQYFGPGTRLTVL.

The chain couples TRBV19 to TRBJ1-5; D perhaps matches TRBD1 (5 bases). V was clipped by 7 bases and J by 5 bases, with 15 bases between them. Germline V gene data show CDR1 as LNHDA and CDR2 as SQIVND (reference sequence). The CDR3 sequence is 14 residues long. CDR3 residues: CASTAGDFDQPQHF. CDR3 bases: TGTGCCAGTACCGCGGGGGACTTTGATCAGCCCCAGCATTTT.

The chain recombines TRBV5-1 with TRBJ2-7; D remains unclear. Germline CDR1 reads SGHRS; CDR2 reads YFSETQ. CDR3 length: 12 residues. Trimming shortened V by 1 base and J by 5 bases, and 7 bases separated the two germline ends. In DNA, the CDR3 is TGCGCCAGCAGCTTGAGATGGGACGAGCAGTACTTC. This sequence encodes CASSLRWDEQYF.

This clonotype was counted ten times or more. This chain joins TRBV28 and TRBJ1-1, with D possibly being TRBD1 (6 bases). This CDR3 has 15 residues. V was clipped by 4 bases and J by 4 bases, with 16 bases between them. Germline V gives CDR1 MDHEN, CDR2 SYDVKM. The CDR3 loop reads CASSSHTGTVTEAFF. CDR3 coding DNA: TGTGCCAGCAGTTCTCATACAGGGACGGTCACTGAAGCTTTCTTT.

This clonotype was found a few times. The rearrangement uses TRBV20-1 and TRBJ2-5; 12 bases are a match to TRBD2. The length of the CDR3 is 13 residues. V trimming: 5 bases; J trimming: 5 bases; junction bases outside the gene matches: 3. Germline V gene sequence: CDR1 DFQATT, CDR2 SNEGSKA (reference sequence). CDR3 loop: CSALAGGVETQYF. CDR3 DNA sequence: TGCAGTGCTCTAGCGGGGGGGGTGGAGACCCAGTACTTC.

This clonotype has just a few counts. This chain links TRBV6-5 with TRBJ2-5; 10 nucleotides match TRBD2. This CDR3 comprises 15 residues. Germline values: CDR1 MNHEY, CDR2 SVGAGI. V shed 2 bases and J 5 bases; nucleotides not matched to a gene: 5. The CDR3 here is CASSYGAGGLETQYF. As DNA, the CDR3 is TGTGCCAGCAGTTACGGAGCGGGAGGGTTGGAGACCCAGTACTTC.